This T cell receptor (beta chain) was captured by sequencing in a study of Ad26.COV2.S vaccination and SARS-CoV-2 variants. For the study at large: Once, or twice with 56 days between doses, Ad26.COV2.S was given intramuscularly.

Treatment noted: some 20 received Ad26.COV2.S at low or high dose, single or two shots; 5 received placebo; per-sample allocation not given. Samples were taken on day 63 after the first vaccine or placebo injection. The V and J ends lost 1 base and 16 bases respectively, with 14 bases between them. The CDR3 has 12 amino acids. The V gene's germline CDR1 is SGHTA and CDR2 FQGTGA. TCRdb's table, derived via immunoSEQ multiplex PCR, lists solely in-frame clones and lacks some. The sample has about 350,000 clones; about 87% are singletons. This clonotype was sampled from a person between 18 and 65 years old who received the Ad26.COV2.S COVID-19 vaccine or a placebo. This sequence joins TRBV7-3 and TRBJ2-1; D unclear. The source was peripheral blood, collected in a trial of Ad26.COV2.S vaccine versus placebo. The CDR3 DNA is TGTGCCAGCAGCTTAAGTCCGACCGGTTTTTTCTTC. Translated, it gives CASSLSPTGFFF.